This T cell receptor beta chain appears in the sequencing data of a study of beta chain features in type 1 diabetes. The sequenced template was cDNA made from the entire isolated RNA. Measured with immunoSEQ multiplex PCR; TCRdb has only the in-frame clones, and not every one. Here the sample spans about 60,000 clones, approximately 59% being singletons. The V segment lost 2 bases and the J segment 4 bases; nucleotides outside the gene matches: 5. Germline V lookup: CDR1 SGDLS, CDR2 YYNGEE. The CDR3 loop spans 15 amino acids. The specimen was Tregs from blood. The sequence derives from a young woman in good health. V and J are TRBV9 and TRBJ1-2; 10 positions match TRBD1. Here the CDR3 reads CASSVSRDRGYGYTF. The DNA for the CDR3 is TGTGCCAGCAGCGTCAGCCGGGACAGGGGCTATGGCTACACCTTC.